This TCR beta chain derives from a study of post-analysis software for immune sequencing data. Overall study context: The courses of disease that were included comprised relapsing-remitting, secondary progressive and progressive-relapsing multiple sclerosis. Findings and caveats of the study: With TRBV5-6, TRBV5-1 and TRBV20-1 included, about 5 TRBV segments were more frequent in patients than in controls. The authors found that F measure strongly co-clustered same-batch samples. Versus controls, multiple sclerosis patients showed significantly lower diversity (normalized Chao1).

The TCR beta cDNA libraries carried unique molecular identifiers. TCRdb processed the PCR reads anew with MiXCR; each CDR3 protein has one entry. The sample holds about 400,000 distinct CDR3 sequences, 30% to 45% seen once. The junction had 6 bases not matched to a gene; V was cut back by 3 bases and J by 15 bases. Germline V gives CDR1 KGHSH, CDR2 LQKENI. The CDR3 length is 12 residues. Regarding this clonotype: What it recognizes is unknown.

V and J are TRBV18 and TRBJ2-1; the match to TRBD1 covers 9 bases. The TCR comes from a girl aged 10 to 17 with multiple sclerosis. Sequences were obtained from blood. CDR3 protein: CASSPRDREPFF. The CDR3 region has the DNA TGTGCCAGCTCACCCCGGGACAGGGAACCGTTCTTC. The variable domain in full, completed from reference TRBV18 and TRBJ2-1, reads NAGVMQNPRHLVRRRGQEARLRCSPMKGHSHVYWYRQLPEEGLKFMVYLQKENIIDESGMPKERFSAEFPKEGPSILRIQQVVRGDSAAYFCASSPRDREPFFGPGTRLTVL.